Given below is one T cell receptor (beta chain) in context. This specimen comes from a study of blood T cell repertoires in COVID-19. Study background: Acute-phase and convalescent COVID-19 samples originated in the United States, Italy and Spain. T cells, B-cell-depleted T cells, or PBMCs supplied cDNA or gDNA.

The CDR3 runs 16 residues. Germline V lookup: CDR1 LGHNT, CDR2 FRNRAP. With V trimmed by 1 base and J by 4 bases, 7 bases remained unmatched. In the original workflow: Amplification with reference gene primers provided the estimates of nucleated cell counts. Clones were read by immunoSEQ multiplex PCR, and TCRdb kept only the in-frame ones, dropping some. The V and J calls and clone size were taken over from that table, and D and trimming were inferred from the DNA. The table lists about 99,000 clones, around 84% of them singletons. The sample was peripheral blood. The chain recombines TRBV12-5 with TRBJ2-3, with 8 bases lining up with TRBD1. The receptor comes from a woman aged 55-69 years in a cohort sampled during active or convalescent COVID-19. The CDR3, as DNA: TGTGCTAGTGGTTTGGAAGGACAGGGTCAACCAGATACGCAGTATTTT. Encoded protein: CASGLEGQGQPDTQYF. The variable domain in full, with the rest retrieved from reference TRBV12-5 and TRBJ2-3, is DARVTQTPRHKVTEMGQEVTMRCQPILGHNTVFWYRQTMMQGLELLAYFRNRAPLDDSGMPKDRFSAEMPDATLATLKIQPSEPRDSAVYFCASGLEGQGQPDTQYFGPGTRLTVL.